The 18 T cell receptor beta chains presented below share a single source sample, sequenced in a study of blood T cell repertoires in COVID-19. TCRdb keeps only in-frame clones here, not all; method: immunoSEQ multiplex PCR. The repertoire has about 110,000 clones, about 85% of them found once; the top ten carry 4.8%. The material sequenced was peripheral blood. The receptors originated from a human donor in a cohort sampled during active COVID-19.

This clone was seen just once. The chain recombines TRBV24-1 with TRBJ2-2; 10 bases line up with TRBD2. Germline CDR1 KGHDR, CDR2 SFDVKD. This CDR3 spans 16 amino acids. The J segment lost 6 bases and the V segment lost 1 base, leaving 4 bases of the junction unmatched. CDR3 region: CATSDFLSGRAGELFF. DNA of the CDR3: TGTGCCACCAGTGATTTCCTCAGCGGGAGGGCCGGGGAGCTGTTTTTT.

The V gene is TRBV28, the J gene TRBJ2-4, with D tentatively TRBD1 (6 bases). The CDR3 loop spans 17 amino acids. The V end was cut by 2 bases, the J end by 1 base, with 15 bases between. CDR1 is MDHEN, CDR2 SYDVKM, per germline. Written as DNA, the CDR3 is TGTGCCAGCAGTTTAAGTAACAGGGTTTTTGCCAAAAACATTCAGTACTTC. Encoded protein: CASSLSNRVFAKNIQYF.

This chain links TRBV2 with TRBJ2-5; D might be TRBD1 (6 bases). This CDR3 comprises 15 residues. Germline V CDR1 and CDR2: SNHLY, FYNNEI. Trimming took 7 bases from V and 4 from J, leaving 19 bases between them. Written as DNA, the CDR3 is TGTGCCAGCATATTTGGTCTTAGAGGGGGAGAGACCCAGTACTTC. It encodes CASIFGLRGGETQYF.

The chain has TRBV11-2 and TRBJ1-4; D is unresolved. Germline CDR1 is SGHAT and CDR2 is FQNNGV. This CDR3 has 13 amino acids. Trimming shortened V by 5 bases and J by 8 bases, and 12 bases separated the two germline ends. The CDR3: CASSASEPEKLFF. CDR3 nucleotides: TGTGCCAGCAGCGCGTCCGAGCCCGAAAAACTGTTTTTT.

This chain connects TRBV19 to TRBJ2-3; 7 bases are a match to TRBD2. The trim removed 7 bases at V and 0 bases at J, leaving 7 bases unmatched. Looked up from germline, CDR1 is LNHDA and CDR2 is SQIVND (reference sequence). The CDR3 spans 15 residues. The CDR3 protein is CASNPGGGSTDTQYF. The CDR3 DNA follows: TGTGCCAGTAACCCCGGCGGGGGTAGCACAGATACGCAGTATTTT.

The rearrangement uses TRBV3-1 (or the pseudogene TRBV3-2) and TRBJ1-2; D might be TRBD1 (5 bases). In germline, CDR1 is LGHDT, CDR2 YNNKEL (reference sequence). Trimming left V 1 base short and J 6 bases short, with 9 bases between. The CDR3 extends over 13 amino acids. The DNA for the CDR3 is TGTGCCAGCAGCCAAGCAGGGTATAATGGCTACACCTTC. It codes for CASSQAGYNGYTF.

The rearrangement uses TRBV6-1 and TRBJ1-1, with D possibly TRBD1 on 6 matching bases. The CDR3 extends over 14 amino acids. The V end lost 3 bases, the J end lost 3 bases, and 11 bases lay between the germline ends. The V gene's germline CDR1 is MNHNS and CDR2 SASEGT. The CDR3 region is CASSEAGVYTEAFF. For the CDR3, the DNA is TGTGCCAGCAGTGAGGCAGGGGTGTACACTGAAGCTTTCTTT.

This chain uses TRBV27 with TRBJ2-1; weak D call: TRBD2 (5 bases). V was clipped by 7 bases and J by 5 bases, with 15 bases between them. Germline-derived CDR1 and CDR2 are MNHEY and SMNVEV (reference sequence). The CDR3 consists of 14 residues. As DNA, the CDR3 is TGTGCCAGCACCCCCGAGGGCGGCCACAATGAGCAGTTCTTC. Translation gives CASTPEGGHNEQFF.

The V call is TRBV5-6, the J call TRBJ1-1; 9 bases are shared with TRBD1. The V gene end was trimmed by 4 bases and the J gene end by 10 bases; junction bases not matched to a gene: 8. The CDR3 runs to 13 residues. CDR1 and CDR2 from the germline V gene are SGHDT and YYEEEE. The CDR3 spells CASSPGQGLIAFF. DNA for the CDR3: TGTGCCAGCAGCCCCGGACAGGGGTTGATAGCTTTCTTT.

This clone was counted at least ten times. The rearrangement uses TRBV18 and TRBJ1-2; the D gene is possibly TRBD1 (5 bases). CDR3 size: 19 residues. CDR1 KGHSH and CDR2 LQKENI come from the germline V gene. V lost 3 bases to trimming and J lost 0 bases, with 23 bases between them. The CDR3 reads CASSPRAGTPNNANYGYTF. CDR3 nucleotides: TGTGCCAGCTCACCCCGGGCCGGGACTCCCAACAACGCTAACTATGGCTACACCTTC.

This chain connects TRBV4-1 to TRBJ1-2; TRBD1 matches 7 bases. The CDR3 has 16 residues. Germline trimming cut 3 bases from V and 6 bases from J; bases unmatched to any gene: 13. Germline-derived CDR1 and CDR2 are MGHRA and YSYEKL. The CDR3: CASSHPSGGTVDGYTF. CDR3 DNA: TGCGCCAGCAGCCACCCTTCTGGGGGGACAGTGGATGGCTACACCTTC.

The CDR3 loop is CASTLHNEQFF. In nucleotides, the CDR3 is TGTGCCAGCACCCTTCACAATGAGCAGTTCTTC. The chain links TRBV7-2 to TRBJ2-1; D is ambiguous. The CDR3 has 11 residues. Germline-derived CDR1 and CDR2 are SGHTA and FQGNSA. The V end was cut by 7 bases, the J end by 5 bases, with 6 bases between.

This chain uses TRBV9 with TRBJ1-4; 9 nucleotides align to TRBD1. The germline V gene encodes CDR1 SGDLS and CDR2 YYNGEE. This CDR3 has 16 amino acids. After removal of 3 bases from V and 7 bases from J, the junction contained 10 bases not matched to a gene. In DNA, the CDR3 is TGTGCCAGCAGCGCAGTAGCCGGGACAGGGAGTGAAAAACTGTTTTTT. Translated, it gives CASSAVAGTGSEKLFF.

This clone was picked up one time. V usage is TRBV4-1 and J usage is TRBJ2-7, with D possibly matching TRBD2 (6 bases). Germline values: CDR1 MGHRA, CDR2 YSYEKL. The CDR3 has 17 residues. Trimming stripped 1 base from V and 2 bases from J, with 18 bases between. CDR3 coding DNA: TGCGCCAGCAGCCAAGTTCGACTAGACGGCAGAGCCTACGAGCAGTACTTC. Its translation: CASSQVRLDGRAYEQYF.

The chain is built from TRBV19 and TRBJ1-2, with a possible D match to TRBD1 (6 bases). This CDR3 has 15 amino acids. Germline V gene lookup returns CDR1 LNHDA and CDR2 SQIVND (reference sequence). V lost 9 bases, J lost 3 bases, and 20 bases lay in between. CDR3 DNA sequence: TGTGCCAGCGGACAGCGTAGTAATTCTGACTATGGCTACACCTTC. Translating it yields CASGQRSNSDYGYTF. The full variable domain, with the rest looked up from reference TRBV19 and TRBJ1-2, is DGGITQSPKYLFRKEGQNVTLSCEQNLNHDAMYWYRQDPGQGLRLIYYSQIVNDFQKGDIAEGYSVSREKKESFPLTVTSAQKNPTAFYLCASGQRSNSDYGYTFGSGTRLTVV.

The genes are TRBV5-1 and TRBJ1-3; maybe TRBD1 (6 bases). V lost 1 base and J 0 bases, leaving 11 bases between the germline ends. Looked up from germline, CDR1 is SGHRS and CDR2 is YFSETQ. The CDR3 length is 16 residues. CDR3 nucleotides: TGCGCCAGCAGCTTGAGTCCAGGGGCCTCTGGAAACACCATATATTTT. It codes for CASSLSPGASGNTIYF.

The rearrangement uses TRBV5-6 and TRBJ1-3; 7 positions agree with TRBD1. CDR1 is SGHDT and CDR2 is YYEEEE in the germline V gene. Losses at the gene ends were 4 bases for V and 0 bases for J; bases not matched to a gene: 10. CDR3 length: 17 residues. The CDR3, as DNA: TGTGCCAGCAGCATCGACAGGGACATCTACTCTGGAAACACCATATATTTT. This codes for CASSIDRDIYSGNTIYF.

The chain employs TRBV10-1 and TRBJ2-7; no firm D call. Trimming removed 4 bases at V and 7 bases at J, with 20 bases between. The CDR3 length is 15 residues. The germline V gene encodes CDR1 WNHNN and CDR2 SYGVQD (reference sequence). The CDR3 protein is CASSVGYLGSGEQYF. CDR3 bases: TGCGCCAGCAGTGTAGGCTACTTAGGATCAGGAGAGCAGTACTTC.